The 9 T cell receptor beta chains presented below share a single source sample, sequenced in a study of naive and memory T cell subsets. The beta constant-region primer was an equimolar mix of two oligonucleotides covering TRBC1 and TRBC2. TCRdb redid the calling of the UMI-ligation and nested PCR reads with MiXCR, one entry per CDR3 protein. There are 70,000 to 95,000 distinct CDR3 sequences in the sample; around 7% occur only once, and 1.6% lies in the top ten. The source material was central memory CD4+ T cells from blood. These receptors all stem from a human donor in good health.

This clonotype was counted ten times or more. This rearrangement joins TRBV14 to TRBJ2-7, with D possibly matching TRBD2 (5 bases). This CDR3 has 13 amino acids. Looked up from germline, CDR1 is SGHDN and CDR2 is FVKESK. The V gene lost 1 base and the J gene lost 5 bases, with 9 bases spanning the gap. The CDR3 is CASSQGPGDEQYF. The CDR3 DNA reads TGTGCCAGCAGCCAAGGGCCCGGGGACGAGCAGTACTTC.

The sample holds a few counts of this clonotype. The genes are TRBV29-1 and TRBJ1-1; D is ambiguous. CDR1 and CDR2 (germline): SQVTM, ANQGSEA. The CDR3 runs 17 residues. Trimming removed 6 bases at V and 3 bases at J, with 26 bases between. CDR3 amino acids: CSVGYGLTLGRDTEAFF. The CDR3 DNA reads as TGCAGCGTGGGGTACGGGTTGACACTTGGGAGAGACACTGAAGCTTTCTTT.

This clonotype appeared many times. This chain connects TRBV2 to TRBJ2-7; tentative D call: TRBD1 (6 bases). This CDR3 is 16 amino acids long. V dropped 0 bases and J dropped 4 bases, with 16 bases sitting between them. Looked up from germline, CDR1 is SNHLY and CDR2 is FYNNEI. CDR3 nucleotides: TGTGCCAGCAGTGAAGCGCTTGGGGACATGATATACGAGCAGTACTTC. Translated, it gives CASSEALGDMIYEQYF.

Turning to this clonotype: A read error may explain this, as a much larger clone is one base away. The V and J genes are TRBV7-9 and TRBJ2-5; a weak D match, TRBD2 (6 bases). The CDR3 spans 16 residues. The germline CDR1 and CDR2 sequences are SEHNR and FQNEAQ (reference sequence). CDR3 protein: CASSPVGGLSVETHYF. DNA of the CDR3: TGTGCCAGCAGCCCCGTGGGGGGACTCTCGGTGGAGACCCATTACTTC.

This clonotype was seen only a few times. The chain recombines TRBV7-2 with TRBJ2-3; no clear D gene. Germline V gene sequence: CDR1 SGHTA, CDR2 FQGNSA. CDR3 length: 13 amino acids. V lost 0 bases and J 6 bases, leaving 7 bases between the germline ends. Here the CDR3 reads CASSLAKGDTQYF. CDR3 bases: TGTGCCAGCAGCTTAGCAAAAGGGGATACGCAGTATTTT.

This rearrangement joins TRBV7-9 to TRBJ2-1; 9 bases fit TRBD2. This CDR3 is 18 amino acids long. Germline V gene lookup returns CDR1 SEHNR and CDR2 FQNEAQ (reference sequence). V was clipped by 4 bases and J by 7 bases; unmatched bases: 17. The CDR3 region is CASSSYGREGPPLNEQFF. For the CDR3, the DNA is TGTGCCAGCAGCTCATACGGGCGGGAGGGCCCTCCATTGAATGAGCAGTTCTTC.

This clonotype has just a few counts. CDR3 loop: CSGTLTSWDNEQFF. CDR3 in DNA: TGCAGCGGGACCTTGACTAGCTGGGACAATGAGCAGTTCTTC. This rearrangement joins TRBV29-1 to TRBJ2-1, with 7 positions matching TRBD2. Trimming cost V 7 bases and J 5 bases; bases outside gene matches: 11. Germline-derived CDR1 and CDR2 are SQVTM and ANQGSEA. The CDR3 is 14 amino acids.

This clonotype showed up many times. The chain combines TRBV4-2 with TRBJ1-5, with D unclear. CDR1 is LGHNA, CDR2 YNFKEQ, per germline. This CDR3 contains 15 residues. Trimming shortened V by 0 bases and J by 6 bases, and 12 bases separated the two germline ends. As DNA, the CDR3 is TGTGCCAGCAGCCAAGATCTGCAGCTCCGTCAGCCCCAGCATTTT. Protein product: CASSQDLQLRQPQHF.

This clonotype was counted ten times or more. This rearrangement joins TRBV18 to TRBJ2-3; perhaps TRBD1 as D (5 bases). The CDR3 runs 12 residues. V dropped 3 bases and J dropped 6 bases, with 7 bases sitting between them. CDR1 is KGHSH, CDR2 LQKENI, per germline. The CDR3 is CASSPGHDTQYF. DNA for the CDR3: TGTGCCAGCTCACCGGGGCACGATACGCAGTATTTT.